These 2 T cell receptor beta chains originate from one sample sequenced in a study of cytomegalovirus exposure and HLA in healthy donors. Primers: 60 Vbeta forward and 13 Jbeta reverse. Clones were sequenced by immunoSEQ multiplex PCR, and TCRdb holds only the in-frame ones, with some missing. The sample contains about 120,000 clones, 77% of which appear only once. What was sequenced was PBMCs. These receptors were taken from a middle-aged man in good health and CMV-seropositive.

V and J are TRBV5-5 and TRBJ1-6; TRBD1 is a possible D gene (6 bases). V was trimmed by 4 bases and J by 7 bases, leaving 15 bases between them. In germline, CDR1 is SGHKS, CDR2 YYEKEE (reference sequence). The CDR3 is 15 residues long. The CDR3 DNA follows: TGTGCCAGCAGCCCAACGGGGGGCCCAAATTCACCCCTCCACTTT. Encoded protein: CASSPTGGPNSPLHF.

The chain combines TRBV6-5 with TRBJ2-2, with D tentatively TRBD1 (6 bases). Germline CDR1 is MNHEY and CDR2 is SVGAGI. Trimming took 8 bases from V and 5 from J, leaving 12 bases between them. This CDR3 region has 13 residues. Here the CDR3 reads CASSRGHTGELFF. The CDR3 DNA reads TGTGCCAGCTCCAGGGGTCATACCGGGGAGCTGTTTTTT.